The rows below give T cell receptor beta chains drawn from one sample of a study of spatial heterogeneity in lung cancer. In TCRdb, the 5' RACE reads were re-called with MiXCR into one record per CDR3 protein. The table includes under 75,000 distinct CDR3 sequences, roughly 8.9% detected once. The sample was PBMCs, taken at follow-up. These receptor sequences come from a female donor with early-stage non-small cell lung cancer. Both conserved end residues are trimmed from each CDR3. The D gene is left open where the match is weak. Clone size, where shown, is once, few, many, or a class for clones that have expanded.

TRBJ1-5 TRBV12-3/TRBV12-4 . few ASSGDPAGSQPQH
TRBJ2-7 TRBV7-9 . few ASSLAAEQY
TRBJ1-4 TRBV15 . few ATSRKRQLDEKLF
TRBJ2-3 TRBV6-1 . many ASTSASTDTQY
TRBJ2-2 TRBV27 . . ASSLTHGSRELF
TRBJ1-2 TRBV20-1 . many SARTGRINT
TRBJ2-1 TRBV7-8 . many ASSLDTLLKFNEQF
TRBJ2-2 TRBV11-2 . . ASSSPWGNTGELF
TRBJ2-1 TRBV28 . few ASSLRWRAHEQF
TRBJ1-1 TRBV20-1 . . SARSGSVVNTEAF
TRBJ2-3 TRBV7-3 . many ASSPGGRSTDTQY
TRBJ2-7 TRBV6-5 . many ASSYSDVGTYEQY
TRBJ2-6 TRBV29-1 . many SVLALGDVLT
TRBJ2-1 TRBV20-1 TRBD2 few SARGEPGTSGSWISIEQF
TRBJ1-2 TRBV5-1 . few ASSLQVNYGYT